This TCR beta chain was sequenced for a study of early T cells in non-severe SARS-CoV-2 infection. The overall study: Chains were not paired, and sequencing was done on bulk RNA from unsorted whole blood.

In this sample, this clonotype turned up a few times. The CDR3 extends over 13 amino acids. The V end was cut by 1 base, the J end by 7 bases, with 10 bases between. Germline loops: CDR1 SEHNR, CDR2 FQNEAQ (reference sequence). Unique molecular identifiers tagged individual cDNA molecules. Using its own MiXCR run on the 5' RACE reads, TCRdb lists one record per CDR3 protein. The sample contains 26,000 or so distinct CDR3 sequences, less than 7% of which appear only once. The receptor comes from an adult who was a healthcare worker with PCR-confirmed SARS-CoV-2 infection or an uninfected control (not recorded which). Sequencing was performed on whole blood. The rearrangement uses TRBV7-9 and TRBJ1-1; D not resolved. The CDR3 bases are TGTGCCAGCAGCTTAGTATCGGCAGTTGAAGCTTTCTTT. It specifies CASSLVSAVEAFF.